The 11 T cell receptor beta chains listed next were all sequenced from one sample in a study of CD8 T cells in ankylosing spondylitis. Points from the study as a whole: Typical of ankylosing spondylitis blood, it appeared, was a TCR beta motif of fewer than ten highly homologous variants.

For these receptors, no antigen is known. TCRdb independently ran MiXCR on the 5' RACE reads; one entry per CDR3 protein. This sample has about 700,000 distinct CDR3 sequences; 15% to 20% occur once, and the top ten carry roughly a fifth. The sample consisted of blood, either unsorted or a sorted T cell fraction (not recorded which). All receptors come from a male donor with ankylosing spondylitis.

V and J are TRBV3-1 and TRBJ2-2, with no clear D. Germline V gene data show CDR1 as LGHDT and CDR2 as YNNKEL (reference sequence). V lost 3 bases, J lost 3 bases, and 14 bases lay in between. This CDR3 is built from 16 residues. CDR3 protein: CASSQIDRLDTGELFF. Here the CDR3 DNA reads TGTGCCAGCAGCCAGATAGACCGGCTGGACACCGGGGAGCTGTTTTTT.

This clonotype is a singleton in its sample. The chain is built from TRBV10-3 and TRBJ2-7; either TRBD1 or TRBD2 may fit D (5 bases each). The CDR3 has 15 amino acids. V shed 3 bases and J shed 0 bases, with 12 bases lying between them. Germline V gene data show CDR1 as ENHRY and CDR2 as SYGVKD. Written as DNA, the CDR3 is TGTGCCATCAGTGATTTGGGGGAGAGCTCCTACGAGCAGTACTTC. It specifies CAISDLGESSYEQYF.

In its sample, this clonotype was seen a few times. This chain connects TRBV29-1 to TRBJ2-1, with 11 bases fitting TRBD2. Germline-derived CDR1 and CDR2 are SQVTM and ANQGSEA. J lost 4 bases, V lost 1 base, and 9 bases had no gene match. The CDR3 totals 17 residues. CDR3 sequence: CSVEGLAGGGGYNEQFF. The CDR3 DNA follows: TGCAGCGTTGAAGGCCTAGCGGGAGGAGGGGGTTACAATGAGCAGTTCTTC.

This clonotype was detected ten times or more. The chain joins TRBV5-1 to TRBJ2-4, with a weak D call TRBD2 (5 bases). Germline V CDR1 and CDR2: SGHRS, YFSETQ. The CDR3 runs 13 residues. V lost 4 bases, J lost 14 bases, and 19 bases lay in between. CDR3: CASSGGRGDEKYF. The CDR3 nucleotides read TGCGCCAGCAGCGGCGGGCGCGGAGATGAGAAGTACTTC.

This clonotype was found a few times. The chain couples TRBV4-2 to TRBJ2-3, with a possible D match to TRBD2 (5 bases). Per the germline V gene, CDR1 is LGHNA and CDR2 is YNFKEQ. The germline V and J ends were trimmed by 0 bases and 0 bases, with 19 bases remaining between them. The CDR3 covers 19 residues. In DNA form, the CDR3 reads TGTGCCAGCAGCCAAGATCTCCCCGCAGGACTGGCTAGCACAGATACGCAGTATTTT. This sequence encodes CASSQDLPAGLASTDTQYF.

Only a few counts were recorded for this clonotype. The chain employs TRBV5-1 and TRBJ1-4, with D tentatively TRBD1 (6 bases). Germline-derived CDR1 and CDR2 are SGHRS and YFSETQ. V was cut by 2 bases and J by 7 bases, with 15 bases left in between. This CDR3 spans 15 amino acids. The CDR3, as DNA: TGCGCCAGCAGCTTCGACGGGACAATGAGTGAAAAACTGTTTTTT. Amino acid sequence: CASSFDGTMSEKLFF.

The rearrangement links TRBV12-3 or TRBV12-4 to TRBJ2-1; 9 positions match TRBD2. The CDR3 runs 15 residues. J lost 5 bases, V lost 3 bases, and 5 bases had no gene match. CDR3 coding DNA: TGTGCCAGCAGTTTCTTGGGCGGGGGGGACAATGAGCAGTTCTTC. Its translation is CASSFLGGGDNEQFF.

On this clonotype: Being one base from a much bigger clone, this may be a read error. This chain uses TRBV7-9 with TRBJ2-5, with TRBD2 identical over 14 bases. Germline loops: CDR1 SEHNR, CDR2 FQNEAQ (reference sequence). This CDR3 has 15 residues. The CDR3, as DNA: TGTCCCAGCAGCAAACGACTAGCGGGAGGGGAGACCCAGTACTTC. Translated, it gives CPSSKRLAGGETQYF. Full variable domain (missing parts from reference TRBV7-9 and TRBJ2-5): DTGVSQNPRHKITKRGQNVTFRCDPISEHNRLYWYRQTLGQGPEFLTYFQNEAQLEKSRLLSDRFSAERPKGSFSTLEIQRTEQGDSAMYLCPSSKRLAGGETQYFGPGTRLLVL.

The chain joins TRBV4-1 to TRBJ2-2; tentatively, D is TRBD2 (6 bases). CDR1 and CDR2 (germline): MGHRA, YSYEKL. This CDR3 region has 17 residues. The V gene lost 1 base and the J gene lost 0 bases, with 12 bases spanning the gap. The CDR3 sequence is CASSQGSLATNTGELFF. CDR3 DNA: TGCGCCAGCAGCCAAGGGTCCCTAGCGACGAACACCGGGGAGCTGTTTTTT.

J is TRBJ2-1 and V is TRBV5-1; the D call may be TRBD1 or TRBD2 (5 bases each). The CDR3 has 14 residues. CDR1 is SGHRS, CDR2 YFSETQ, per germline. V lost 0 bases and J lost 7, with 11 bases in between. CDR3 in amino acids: CASSLVGALNEQFF. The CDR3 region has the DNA TGCGCCAGCAGCTTGGTCGGGGCTCTGAATGAGCAGTTCTTC.

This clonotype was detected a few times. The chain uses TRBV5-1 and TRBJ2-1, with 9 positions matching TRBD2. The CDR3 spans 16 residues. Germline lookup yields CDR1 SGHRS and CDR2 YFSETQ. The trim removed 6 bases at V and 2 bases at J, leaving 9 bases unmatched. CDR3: CASTRVAGVAYNEQFF. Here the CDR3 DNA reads TGCGCCAGCACCCGGGTAGCGGGAGTCGCCTACAATGAGCAGTTCTTC.